This TCR beta chain was retrieved from a study of T cell repertoires in aging, cancer and after chemotherapy. Background on the study: Donors were grouped into six age bands spanning 30 or younger through 70 or older. Millions of TCR reads were in the whole dataset. Study results and limitations: Rebound thymic output was suggested by rising median generation probability during chemotherapy in each cancer cohort. These repertoire data do not allow conclusions about immunological memory after chemotherapy.

The ends lost 6 bases at V and 0 bases at J; junction bases unmatched: 2. This CDR3 contains 15 residues. Germline CDR1 and CDR2: SGHRS and YFSETQ. Multiplex touch-down PCR with TRB-A/B primers amplified rearranged V-D-J TRB sequences. TCRdb fed the multiplex PCR reads into MiXCR, producing one record per CDR3 protein. The sample lists about 10,000 distinct CDR3 sequences, roughly 40% seen once, with around 1.7% in the top ten. TCR beta rearrangements were amplified from peripheral blood genomic DNA. Concerning this clonotype itself: What it binds is unknown.

What was sequenced was blood. The sequence came from a human donor in good health. J is TRBJ1-6 and V is TRBV5-1; 8 nucleotides line up with TRBD1. The CDR3: CASTRGPSYNSPLHF. The CDR3, as DNA: TGCGCCAGCACCAGGGGGCCCTCCTATAATTCACCCCTCCACTTT.